This T cell receptor beta chain was captured by sequencing in a study of shared clonotypes between healthy human individuals. Generated by immunoSEQ multiplex PCR, the TCRdb table keeps only in-frame clones and is missing some. The sample records around 2.1 million clones, approximately 96% being singletons. This TCR derives from a man younger than 35 in good health. Sequencing input: naive CD4+ T cells sorted from blood. The subset denotes: CD45RA+ positively selected.

The CDR3 spells CASRERAAGPKLFF. CDR3 sequence (DNA): TGTGCCAGCAGGGAAAGGGCGGCTGGCCCGAAACTGTTTTTT. J is TRBJ1-4 and V is TRBV27; D not certain. Germline V gene sequence: CDR1 MNHEY, CDR2 SMNVEV (reference sequence). This CDR3 is 14 amino acids long. The germline V and J ends were trimmed by 6 bases and 11 bases, with 19 bases remaining between them.